This TCR beta chain was recovered during a study of T-cell memory formation after mild COVID-19. J lost 2 bases, V lost 7 bases, and 9 bases had no gene match. Germline V gives CDR1 SGHRS, CDR2 YFSETQ. The CDR3 totals 15 residues. TCRdb used MiXCR to reprocess the 5' RACE reads, holding one entry per CDR3 protein. There are 400,000 or so distinct CDR3 sequences in the sample; 20% occur only once, and around 8.4% lies in the top ten. The sequence came from an adult woman who had mild COVID-19 (a few samples of this study predate the infection). Cell type and time point are not known. The chain employs TRBV5-1 and TRBJ2-1; 7 bases are a match to TRBD1. The material sequenced was PBMCs or a T cell subset sorted from them (not recorded which). CDR3 loop: CASGPTGIAYNEQFF. DNA of the CDR3: TGCGCCAGCGGTCCGACAGGGATTGCCTACAATGAGCAGTTCTTC.